The clone carrying this T cell receptor beta chain occurred a few times. Per the original methods: The assay estimated nucleated cells by amplifying reference gene primers. The assay was immunoSEQ multiplex PCR, and TCRdb's table has in-frame clones only and misses some. That table furnishes V, J and clone size, whereas the DNA furnished D and trimming. In the table there are 90,000 to 140,000 clones, about 75% of which are singletons. The data derive from a study of blood T cell repertoires in COVID-19. Overall study: COVID-19 samples collected from the United States, Italy and Spain covered acute and convalescent phases.

V shed 10 bases, J shed 10 bases, and the junction held 11 bases outside the gene matches. The length of the CDR3 is 14 residues. Germline CDR1 is MDHEN and CDR2 is SYDVKM. The sequencing sample was made of peripheral blood. The clonotype originates from a woman in her 70s with acute or convalescent COVID-19. The gene calls are TRBV28 and TRBJ2-1, with 12 bases identical to TRBD2. The CDR3 DNA reads as TGTGCCACCCACCGGACTAGCGGGGCCAGAGAGCAGTTCTTC. Translating it yields CATHRTSGAREQFF.